This T cell receptor (beta chain) is drawn from a study of shared clonotypes between healthy human individuals (dated by TCRdb to the early 2020s). For context, the study as a whole: A few men and a couple of women, aged 18 to 49 years, made up the cohort. For each donor, CD4 naive and CD4 memory were each run on three plates, CD8 naive on two plates, and CD8 memory on one plate. The study deeply sequenced blood TCR repertoires of about five healthy adults to estimate repertoire size and the extent of clonotype sharing between individuals. Libraries were prepared and TCR repertoires were sequenced by different laboratories using diverse techniques, in order to increase sequencing depth and limit assay-specific biases. Per donor, leukapheresis produced somewhere between about 0.85 and 9.5 billion PBMCs.

The paper's findings and limits, for the study overall: Higher generation probabilities were observed for clonotypes shared by all four sorted-subset donors than for non-shared clonotypes. Incomplete sequencing was indicated by rarefaction of sorted-subset datasets, despite the large sequencing depth. Only blood was sampled, and tissue TCR repertoires likely differ from those in blood. Based on pairwise subsampling, the degree of clonotype sharing among donors was expected to be affected by sequencing depth. Because the study included a small number of donors, the genetic and exposure-history diversity represented was limited. When a handful of donors were compared, the shared fraction of clonotypes was about 5% for naive CD4, approximately 3.3% for naive CD8, 2% to 2.5% for memory CD4, and 0.35% to 0.4% for memory CD8. Naive subsets generally had larger estimated clonotype richness than memory subsets.

Here V drops 8 bases and J drops 5 bases, and the junction holds 8 bases not matched to any gene. The germline V gene specifies MDHEN as CDR1 and SYDVKM as CDR2. The CDR3 spans 14 residues, from the cysteine through the phenylalanine. The kept DNA is CDR3 alone, 42 bases in frame from the first base. Using the deep immunoSEQ assay, multiplex PCR amplified TCR CDR3 regions from genomic DNA. For each cell subset, the extracted genomic DNA was distributed evenly across all wells of several immunoSEQ 96-well plates, and each plate served as one replicate. For sorted subsets, around 200 ng genomic DNA, equal to 30,000 or so T cell genomes, was loaded into each replicate PCR. Purified libraries were quantified with a Qubit 3.0 fluorometer, sized on a Bioanalyzer 2100, and re-quantified with the KAPA Library Quantification kit. Every immunoSEQ 96-well plate was sequenced on a separate single-read 150-cycle Illumina NextSeq 550 flow cell. The study's processing was this. Because the immunoSEQ output included only junctional sequences and no quality scores, the filtering could not be the same as the filtering used for full-length reads. To assign V/J genes and CDR3, sequences were annotated using PyIR, a Python wrapper for IgBLAST v1.9, with IMGT germline references. Reads were filtered out if the reads had weak V/J assignments (E-value above 1e-6), no CDR3, stop codons, out-of-frame junctions, or ambiguous translated residues. V3J clonotypes were defined by identical inferred V gene, J gene, and CDR3 amino acid sequence. To compute the percentage overlap between repertoires, the number of shared unique clonotypes was divided by the size of the smaller repertoire. RTK rarefaction, the Chao1 estimator, and Recon v2.1 estimates of unobserved clonotypes were used to assess repertoire richness. Generation probabilities were computed with OLGA for all TCRbeta clonotypes obtained by the gDNA method from several donors. TCRdb took over this immuneACCESS table, retaining in-frame rearrangements with V and J assigned. Such tables are incomplete; in checked studies, under half of the missing clones stem from an unresolved V gene, and the remainder is unexplained. That table is the source of V, J and clone size, and D and trimming were worked out from the DNA. This sample holds roughly 700,000 clones; approximately 74% were observed only once. Roughly 1.7% of the sample rests with the top ten.

Healthy HIV-negative adults with no recently reported acute infections or vaccinations were included as donors. Every donor was a Caucasian adult residing in Nashville, Tennessee, USA. CD4+ T cells were enriched by magnetic negative selection, after which naive cells were positively selected on CD45RA and the negative fraction was taken as the memory subset. Blood was obtained by leukapheresis, after which PBMCs were separated by Ficoll-Histopaque density gradient centrifugation and cryopreserved in liquid nitrogen vapor phase. Analytical flow cytometry was used to check the purity and quantity of each magnetically sorted T cell population. Genomic DNA was isolated from every sorted fraction and measured by UV absorbance on a Nanodrop 2000c. As regards this clone: There is no known antigen for this receptor. The sample holds no much larger clone one base away, and base qualities are not on file.

This clonotype was sampled from a woman in her thirties in good health. Sequencing was carried out using memory CD4+ T cells sorted from blood. The cell subset or site label on this specimen signifies: CD45RA-negative fraction. The chain is assembled from TRBV28 and TRBJ2-5; 10 central bases correspond to TRBD1. The CDR3 has the sequence CASSRTGGTETQYF. The bases are TGTGCCAGCTCGAGGACAGGGGGGACGGAGACCCAGTACTTC. Reference TRBV28 and TRBJ2-5 proteins supply the regions before and after the CDR3; the full variable domain is: DVKVTQSSRYLVKRTGEKVFLECVQDMDHENMFWYRQDPGLGLRLIYFSYDVKMKEKGDIPEGYSVSREKKERFSLILESASTNQTSMYLCASSRTGGTETQYFGPGTRLLVL.